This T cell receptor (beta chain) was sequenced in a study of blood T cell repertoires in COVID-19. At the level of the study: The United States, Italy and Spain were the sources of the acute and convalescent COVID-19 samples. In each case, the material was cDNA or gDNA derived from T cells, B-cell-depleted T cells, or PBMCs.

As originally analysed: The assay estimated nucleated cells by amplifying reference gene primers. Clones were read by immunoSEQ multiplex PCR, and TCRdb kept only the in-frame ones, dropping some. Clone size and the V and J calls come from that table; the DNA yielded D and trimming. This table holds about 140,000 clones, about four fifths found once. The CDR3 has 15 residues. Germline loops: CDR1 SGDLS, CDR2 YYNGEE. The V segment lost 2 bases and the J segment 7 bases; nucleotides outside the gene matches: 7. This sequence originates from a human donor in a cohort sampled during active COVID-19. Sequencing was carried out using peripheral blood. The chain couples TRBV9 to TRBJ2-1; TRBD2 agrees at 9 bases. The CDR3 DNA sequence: TGTGCCAGCAGCGTCTCCGGGACTAGCCCTAATGAGCAGTTCTTC. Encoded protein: CASSVSGTSPNEQFF.